The 7 T cell receptor beta chains below come from one sample, sequenced in a study of vaccination effects on CD4 cells after COVID-19. Generated by immunoSEQ multiplex PCR, the TCRdb table keeps only in-frame clones and is missing some. The sample lists tens of thousands of clones, 70% to 85% seen once, with 2% to 2.5% in the top ten. When around nine days of culture had elapsed, CD4+ T cells were isolated. Each participant was given two doses of one vaccine (BNT162b2 or mRNA-1273). These receptors' targets are unknown. The input for sequencing was CD4+ T cells from PBMCs cultured without peptide, taken after COVID-19 vaccination. The receptors come from a human donor who received a COVID-19 vaccine.

The chain has TRBV6-2 or TRBV6-3 and TRBJ1-2, with D hard to call. The CDR3 spans 14 residues. The germline gives CDR1 MNHEY, CDR2 SVGEGT. The V and J ends lost 5 bases and 5 bases respectively, with 15 bases between them. CDR3 residues: CASSKDGVVYGYTF. CDR3 coding DNA: TGTGCCAGCAGTAAGGACGGGGTGGTTTATGGCTACACCTTC.

This chain links TRBV6-2 or TRBV6-3 with TRBJ2-1; 9 bases agree with TRBD1. Germline V gives CDR1 MNHEY, CDR2 SVGEGT. The V gene end was trimmed by 2 bases and the J gene end by 10 bases; junction bases not matched to a gene: 3. The CDR3 sequence is 13 residues long. The CDR3 protein is CASSYRTGDEQFF. In nucleotides, the CDR3 is TGTGCCAGCAGTTACCGGACAGGGGACGAGCAGTTCTTC.

There are a few counts of this clone. V usage is TRBV5-6 and J usage is TRBJ1-1; TRBD1 matches at 8 bases. J was trimmed by 3 bases and V by 3 bases; bases with no gene match: 10. Germline V gives CDR1 SGHDT, CDR2 YYEEEE. This CDR3 has 16 residues. CDR3 DNA: TGTGCCAGCAGCTGGCAGGACAGGGTATGGGACACTGAAGCTTTCTTT. Protein sequence: CASSWQDRVWDTEAFF.

The chain couples TRBV3-1 (or the pseudogene TRBV3-2) to TRBJ1-2; a possible D gene is TRBD1 (5 bases). The ends were cut back, 2 bases at V and 3 bases at J, with 7 bases in the middle. CDR3 length: 13 residues. Germline V gene data show CDR1 as LGHDT and CDR2 as YNNKEL (reference sequence). DNA for the CDR3: TGTGCCAGCAGCCAACAGGGCTACTATGGCTACACCTTC. Amino acid sequence: CASSQQGYYGYTF.

The chain is built from TRBV6-2 or TRBV6-3 and TRBJ2-7; D call uncertain. Germline values: CDR1 MNHEY, CDR2 SVGEGT. This CDR3 comprises 14 residues. V was shortened by 2 bases and J by 3 bases, with 11 bases between the two germline ends. The CDR3 loop reads CASSYVGSRYEQYV. CDR3 DNA: TGTGCCAGCAGTTACGTGGGCAGCCGCTACGAGCAGTACGTC.

This chain links TRBV19 with TRBJ2-5, with D possibly being TRBD1 or TRBD2 (5 bases each). Per germline, CDR1 LNHDA and CDR2 SQIVND (reference sequence). The germline V and J ends were trimmed by 5 bases and 4 bases, with 17 bases remaining between them. This CDR3 contains 15 residues. CDR3 coding DNA: TGTGCCAGTAGTCCTGGGACCACCCTAGGAGAGACCCAGTACTTC. Translated, it gives CASSPGTTLGETQYF.

As DNA, the CDR3 is TGCGCCAGCAGCCAAGATGTTAGCGGGGGGGTGAGAGATACGCAGTATTTT. This gives the protein CASSQDVSGGVRDTQYF. The chain carries TRBV4-1 and TRBJ2-3; 11 bases map to TRBD2. The CDR3 is 17 amino acids. CDR1 MGHRA and CDR2 YSYEKL come from the germline V gene. The V and J ends lost 0 bases and 5 bases, in that order; junction bases with no gene match: 7.